The next 11 T cell receptor beta chains were all read from a single sample in a study of tumor-infiltrating lymphocytes in primary liver carcinoma. The study co-extracted DNA and RNA from around 18-30 mg of unsorted bulk tissue. Researchers generated TCR beta cDNA from approximately 500 ng of total RNA, relying on a constant-region primer. Slightly modified ARM-PCR, run as three nested multiplex PCR rounds, produced the TCR beta libraries. Amplification in the first two PCR rounds was performed using TRBV1-TRBV30 forward primers and a C-beta reverse primer for approximately 10 cycles each. One entry per CDR3 protein results from TCRdb running MiXCR on the multiplex PCR reads. The sample contains 25,000 or so distinct CDR3 sequences, around 77% of which appear only once. The source material was liver tumor tissue from sampling region 5. The subset is: tumor region T5, tumor centre. These receptors all come from a woman aged 25-40 years with primary liver carcinoma and hepatitis B virus infection.

The J gene is TRBJ2-1, the V gene TRBV28; possible D gene TRBD2, 5 bases. CDR3 length: 16 residues. CDR1 and CDR2 (germline): MDHEN, SYDVKM. Trimming removed 2 bases from V and 12 bases from J, with 23 bases in between. This CDR3 is CASSLSSGIDPAGQFF. The DNA of the CDR3 is TGTGCCAGCAGTTTAAGTTCGGGAATTGACCCCGCGGGGCAGTTCTTC. Together with reference TRBV28 and TRBJ2-1, the CDR3 gives the full variable domain: DVKVTQSSRYLVKRTGEKVFLECVQDMDHENMFWYRQDPGLGLRLIYFSYDVKMKEKGDIPEGYSVSREKKERFSLILESASTNQTSMYLCASSLSSGIDPAGQFFGPGTRLTVL.

The sample holds a few counts of this clonotype. Germline is not matched at one junction end, which may reflect a read error. The rearrangement uses TRBV7-9 and TRBJ1-5; D remains ambiguous. CDR1 is SEHNR, CDR2 FQNEAQ, per germline (reference sequence). The CDR3 contains 14 residues. The chain's CDR3 is CDSSPRENNQPQQF. Written as DNA, the CDR3 is TGTGACAGCAGCCCCCGGGAGAACAATCAGCCCCAGCAATTT.

This clonotype was detected only once. Here the CDR3 omits its conserved ending phenylalanine or tryptophan, so a read error is the likely source. The J gene is TRBJ2-5, the V gene TRBV11-2; a weak D match, TRBD2 (6 bases). Germline loops: CDR1 SGHAT, CDR2 FQNNGV. The CDR3 sequence is 14 residues long. Deletions cut 5 bases from V and 7 bases from J, with 17 bases between. As DNA, the CDR3 is TGTGCCAGCAGCCGTGATGCTAGCGTGGCGACCCAGTACTTA. It yields the protein CASSRDASVATQYL.

Relative to its sample, this clonotype is medium-sized (0.01 to 0.1%). The V call is TRBV29-1, the J call TRBJ2-5; maybe TRBD1 (6 bases). Germline lookup yields CDR1 SQVTM and CDR2 ANQGSEA. The CDR3 spans 13 residues. Trimming removed 3 bases from V and 1 base from J, with 9 bases in between. Written as DNA, the CDR3 is TGCAGCGTTGAGGTGGGGGCCCAAGAGACCCAGTACTTC. Residues: CSVEVGAQETQYF.

With regard to this clonotype: In this CDR3 the conserved last residue, phenylalanine or tryptophan, is missing, so a read error is likely. No DNA is shown, since the ends of the CDR3 on it are uncertain; the CDR3 is the one TCRdb lists. The V call is TRBV30, the J call TRBJ1-1; the table's D call, TRBD1, has no DNA check behind it. The CDR3 is 13 residues long, counting both termini. Germline V lookup: CDR1 GTSNPN, CDR2 SVGIG (reference sequence). This CDR3 is CARNSQGGPDALL.

V usage is TRBV11-2 and J usage is TRBJ2-5; D uncertain. Germline V gives CDR1 SGHAT, CDR2 FQNNGV. The CDR3 has 11 amino acids. The germline V and J ends were trimmed by 10 bases and 5 bases, with 11 bases remaining between them. CDR3 amino acids: CANLDRETQYF. The CDR3 DNA is TGTGCCAACTTAGATCGTGAGACCCAGTACTTC.

About this clonotype itself: The junction departs from germline at one end; a sequencing error may be responsible. The rearrangement joins TRBV9 to TRBJ2-1, with 9 nucleotides matching TRBD1. CDR1 is SGDLS and CDR2 is YYNGEE in the germline V gene. The CDR3 is 15 amino acids. CDR3 amino acids: CTSSVEGQGRNEQFF. Written as DNA, the CDR3 is TGTACCAGCAGCGTAGAGGGACAGGGCCGCAATGAGCAGTTCTTC. The whole variable domain, remainder taken from reference TRBV9 and TRBJ2-1, is DSGVTQTPKHLITATGQRVTLRCSPRSGDLSVYWYQQSLDQGLQFLIQYYNGEERAKGNILERFSAQQFPDLHSELNLSSLELGDSALYFCTSSVEGQGRNEQFFGPGTRLTVL.

This sequence joins TRBV9 and TRBJ2-7; 8 positions match TRBD2. CDR3 length equals 16 residues. The V gene's germline CDR1 is SGDLS and CDR2 YYNGEE. DNA for the CDR3: TGTGTCAACAGCGTAGGACCCTCGGTAGCGGGGCGGGAGCAGTACTTC. Its protein product is CVNSVGPSVAGREQYF.

This clonotype came up once. The junction and the germline gene differ at one end; a read error may be behind it. V is TRBV5-4 and J is TRBJ2-3, with 10 bases fitting TRBD2. Germline CDR1 reads SGHNT; CDR2 reads YYREEE (reference sequence). This CDR3 has 18 amino acids. CDR3 loop: CTSSNPAASGSRTDTDYF. The CDR3 nucleotides are TGTACCAGCAGTAACCCGGCGGCTAGCGGGAGTCGGACAGATACGGACTATTTT.

As for this clonotype: Possible read error: a much larger clone is one base away. The chain combines TRBV7-9 with TRBJ2-7; TRBD1 might be the D (5 bases). From germline, CDR1 is SEHNR and CDR2 FQNEAQ (reference sequence). CDR3 length: 19 residues. CDR3 bases: TGTGCCTGCAGCCCCGGAATAGGGGCCCGTCGAGGCCATATCTACGGGCAGTACTTC. It translates to CACSPGIGARRGHIYGQYF.

To note about this clonotype: Mismatch with germline at one junction end may stem from a read error. The chain couples TRBV6-2 or TRBV6-3 to TRBJ2-7, with 10 bases matching TRBD2. This CDR3 spans 15 amino acids. Germline V gene lookup returns CDR1 MNHEY and CDR2 SVGEGT. As DNA, the CDR3 is TGTACCAGCAGTAAATTAGCGGGAGGACTTTACGAGCAATACTTC. Its protein is CTSSKLAGGLYEQYF.